These 5 T cell receptor beta chains came from one sample sequenced in a study of CD8 T cells in ankylosing spondylitis. TCRdb fed the 5' RACE reads into MiXCR, producing one record per CDR3 protein. The sample lists hundreds of thousands of distinct CDR3 sequences, roughly 26% occurring once. These TCRs' antigens remain unknown. Broader study findings: Ankylosing spondylitis blood appeared to carry a characteristic TCR beta motif of roughly 8 highly homologous variants.

Input material: blood, either unsorted or a sorted T cell fraction (not recorded which). Receptors originate from a male donor with ankylosing spondylitis.

J is TRBJ2-6 and V is TRBV11-3; the D is unclear. V shed 5 bases and J shed 4 bases, with 6 bases lying between them. Germline CDR1 reads SGHNT; CDR2 reads YENEEA. This CDR3 has 13 amino acids. The CDR3, as DNA: TGTGCCAGCAGCACTGGGGGGGCCAACGTCCTGACTTTC. Translated, it gives CASSTGGANVLTF.

This clonotype was found a few times. This sequence joins TRBV29-1 and TRBJ1-1, with TRBD1 identical over 12 bases. Germline V gene lookup returns CDR1 SQVTM and CDR2 ANQGSEA. Losses at the gene ends were 7 bases for V and 10 bases for J; bases not matched to a gene: 16. The CDR3 length is 15 residues. CDR3 nucleotides: TGCAGCGCTGAGGGGACAGGGGGCTTGGTACGGGGAGCTTTCTTT. Protein: CSAEGTGGLVRGAFF.

The gene calls are TRBV28 and TRBJ2-7, with D perhaps given as TRBD1 or TRBD2 (5 bases each). Germline CDR1 is MDHEN and CDR2 is SYDVKM. Deletions cut 5 bases from V and 10 bases from J, with 15 bases between. This CDR3 is 12 amino acids long. CDR3 region: CASSPGTDLQYF. The CDR3, as DNA: TGTGCCAGCAGTCCAGGGACGGATCTTCAGTACTTC.

The chain links TRBV7-9 to TRBJ2-1, with D tentatively TRBD2 (6 bases). CDR3 size: 15 residues. With 7 bases removed from V and 4 bases from J, the gap between germline ends came to 17 bases. The germline V gene has CDR1 SEHNR and CDR2 FQNEAQ (reference sequence). CDR3 sequence (DNA): TGTGCCAGCATTTCCCGAGGAGGGATTTACAATGAGCAGTTCTTC. It encodes CASISRGGIYNEQFF.

CDR3 amino acids: CATSRESQGTETQYF. The CDR3 nucleotides are TGTGCCACCAGCAGAGAGTCACAGGGAACGGAGACCCAGTACTTC. This sequence joins TRBV15 and TRBJ2-5; a weak D match, TRBD1 (6 bases). The ends were cut back, 0 bases at V and 5 bases at J, with 13 bases in the middle. This CDR3 is 15 amino acids long. CDR1 is LNHNV and CDR2 is YYDKDF in the germline V gene (reference sequence).